Each of the 26 T cell receptor beta chains below was sequenced from the same sample in a study of blood T cell repertoires in COVID-19. Clones were sequenced by immunoSEQ multiplex PCR, and TCRdb holds only the in-frame ones, with some missing. The data contain under 140,000 clones, about 85% of them singletons. Material: peripheral blood. Source of these receptors: a human donor in a cohort sampled during active COVID-19.

This clone showed up just once. This chain links TRBV19 with TRBJ2-7, with TRBD2 identical over 7 bases. From germline, CDR1 is LNHDA and CDR2 SQIVND (reference sequence). The CDR3 spans 13 residues. The V and J ends lost 9 bases and 4 bases, in that order; junction bases with no gene match: 9. CDR3 bases: TGTGCCAGCCGAGACCCCGGGAGGTACGAGCAGTACTTC. Translating it yields CASRDPGRYEQYF.

The V call is TRBV7-9, the J call TRBJ1-2; D uncertain. Per germline, CDR1 SEHNR and CDR2 FQNEAQ (reference sequence). CDR3 length equals 15 residues. Between the trimmed V and J ends, which lost 4 bases and 10 bases, there was a span of 22 bases. The CDR3 DNA sequence: TGTGCCAGCAGCTCGGATTCGGGAGGAAGGGCTGTCTACACCTTC. Residues: CASSSDSGGRAVYTF.

This chain uses TRBV5-1 with TRBJ2-7, with D possibly being TRBD1 (5 bases). V was clipped by 3 bases and J by 3 bases, with 7 bases between them. Germline V gene lookup returns CDR1 SGHRS and CDR2 YFSETQ. The CDR3 loop spans 12 amino acids. DNA for the CDR3: TGCGCCAGCAGCTCTCAGGGCTACGAGCAGTACTTC. It encodes CASSSQGYEQYF.

The rearrangement links TRBV5-6 to TRBJ1-3; D call uncertain. Germline V CDR1 and CDR2: SGHDT, YYEEEE. This CDR3 has 16 amino acids. Trimming took 4 bases from V and 2 from J, leaving 16 bases between them. CDR3 protein: CASSPYATDTGNTIYF. The CDR3 DNA is TGTGCCAGCAGCCCTTATGCTACAGACACTGGAAACACCATATATTTT. Drawing the rest from reference TRBV5-6 and TRBJ1-3, the complete variable domain is DAGVTQSPTHLIKTRGQQVTLRCSPKSGHDTVSWYQQALGQGPQFIFQYYEEEERQRGNFPDRFSGHQFPNYSSELNVNALLLGDSALYLCASSPYATDTGNTIYFGEGSWLTVV.

The V and J genes are TRBV5-5 and TRBJ1-5, with TRBD1 identical over 11 bases. V lost 4 bases and J lost 4; bases outside the gene matches: 7. The CDR3 extends over 16 amino acids. Looked up from germline, CDR1 is SGHKS and CDR2 is YYEKEE (reference sequence). The CDR3 DNA follows: TGTGCCAGCAGCCCAACGGACAGGGGGCGGAATCAGCCCCAGCATTTT. It specifies CASSPTDRGRNQPQHF.

V is TRBV19 and J is TRBJ2-1; 11 nucleotides line up with TRBD1. This CDR3 comprises 16 residues. J gave up 1 base and V 7 bases, and 6 bases lay outside the gene matches. CDR1 and CDR2 from the germline V gene are LNHDA and SQIVND (reference sequence). As DNA, the CDR3 is TGTGCCAGTATGACCCGGGACAGGGGGTCCTACAATGAGCAGTTCTTC. It translates to CASMTRDRGSYNEQFF.

The J gene is TRBJ2-1, the V gene TRBV5-1, with 9 bases aligning to TRBD2. This CDR3 has 16 residues. V was pared by 2 bases and J by 0 bases, with 3 bases of the junction left unmatched. Germline V gives CDR1 SGHRS, CDR2 YFSETQ. The CDR3 loop is CASSFLAGSSYNEQFF. In DNA, the CDR3 is TGCGCCAGCAGCTTCCTAGCGGGATCCTCCTACAATGAGCAGTTCTTC.

The chain combines TRBV12-3 or TRBV12-4 with TRBJ2-7, with unresolved D. The CDR3 consists of 13 residues. V gave up 7 bases and J gave up 2 bases, with 12 bases separating them. CDR3 amino acids: CASTVGTTYEQYF. The DNA of the CDR3 is TGTGCCAGCACCGTAGGCACTACCTACGAGCAGTACTTC.

V and J are TRBV6-2 or TRBV6-3 and TRBJ1-1; possible D gene TRBD1, 5 bases. V dropped 4 bases and J dropped 0 bases, with 18 bases sitting between them. Germline V gene sequence: CDR1 MNHEY, CDR2 SVGEGT. This CDR3 has 17 amino acids. CDR3 in DNA: TGTGCCAGCAGTTCCCCCGGGGGAACCAACTTGAACACTGAAGCTTTCTTT. It codes for CASSSPGGTNLNTEAFF.

The J gene is TRBJ1-1, the V gene TRBV7-9; 9 positions agree with TRBD1. J gave up 10 bases and V 4 bases, and 1 base lay outside the gene matches. The germline V gene has CDR1 SEHNR and CDR2 FQNEAQ (reference sequence). The CDR3 consists of 11 residues. This CDR3 reads CASSSGQGAFF. The CDR3 DNA reads TGTGCCAGCAGCTCGGGACAGGGAGCTTTCTTT.

V and J are TRBV7-3 and TRBJ2-3; 8 bases are a match to TRBD2. The CDR3 has 12 residues. J was trimmed by 5 bases and V by 5 bases; bases with no gene match: 0. Germline V gene lookup returns CDR1 SGHTA and CDR2 FQGTGA. CDR3 nucleotides: TGTGCCAGCAGCGGGACTAGAGATACGCAGTATTTT. As protein: CASSGTRDTQYF.

This chain uses TRBV11-3 with TRBJ1-6; D may be TRBD1 (5 bases). Per the germline V gene, CDR1 is SGHNT and CDR2 is YENEEA. The CDR3 loop spans 20 amino acids. Trimming cost V 4 bases and J 0 bases, with 22 bases left between them. In DNA form, the CDR3 reads TGTGCCAGCAGCTCCCTAGTGGGAGGGGTCCAAAGCTCCTATAATTCACCCCTCCACTTT. Translated: CASSSLVGGVQSSYNSPLHF.

The chain has TRBV10-2 and TRBJ1-1; weak D call: TRBD1 (6 bases). Germline V gives CDR1 WSHSY, CDR2 SAAADI. Deletions cut 4 bases from V and 6 bases from J, with 9 bases between. The CDR3 has 12 residues. This CDR3 reads CASSGDTPEAFF. CDR3 DNA sequence: TGCGCCAGCAGTGGGGACACTCCTGAAGCTTTCTTT.

This chain uses TRBV6-1 with TRBJ1-1, with D perhaps matching TRBD1 (5 bases). The CDR3 is made up of 13 amino acids. V lost 3 bases to trimming and J lost 1 base, with 6 bases between them. The germline V gene has CDR1 MNHNS and CDR2 SASEGT. CDR3 DNA sequence: TGTGCCAGCAGTGATCAGGGGAACACTGAAGCTTTCTTT. Amino acid sequence: CASSDQGNTEAFF.

This chain connects TRBV5-1 to TRBJ1-1; D is possibly TRBD1 (5 bases). The CDR3 extends over 15 amino acids. Germline V CDR1 and CDR2: SGHRS, YFSETQ. V was shortened by 5 bases and J by 2 bases, with 16 bases between the two germline ends. CDR3 residues: CASRNRPSGNTEAFF. In nucleotides, the CDR3 is TGCGCCAGCAGAAACAGGCCGTCTGGAAACACTGAAGCTTTCTTT.

This clone appeared a single time. The chain has TRBV29-1 and TRBJ1-2, with TRBD1 matching 11 bases. This CDR3 is 15 amino acids long. From germline, CDR1 is SQVTM and CDR2 ANQGSEA. The J segment lost 2 bases and the V segment lost 0 bases, leaving 2 bases of the junction unmatched. In DNA, the CDR3 is TGCAGCGTTGAAGAGGACAGGGGGCGGAACTATGGCTACACCTTC. Encoded protein: CSVEEDRGRNYGYTF.

This clone is medium-sized within its sample. V is TRBV15 and J is TRBJ1-1; tentative D call: TRBD1 (5 bases). The CDR3 covers 16 residues. Trimming stripped 5 bases from V and 0 bases from J, with 16 bases between. Germline CDR1 reads LNHNV; CDR2 reads YYDKDF (reference sequence). CDR3 region: CATSPQAGYMNTEAFF. The CDR3 region has the DNA TGTGCCACCAGCCCCCAGGCAGGGTACATGAACACTGAAGCTTTCTTT. The whole variable domain, filled in from reference TRBV15 and TRBJ1-1, reads DAMVIQNPRYQVTQFGKPVTLSCSQTLNHNVMYWYQQKSSQAPKLLFHYYDKDFNNEADTPDNFQSRRPNTSFCFLDIRSPGLGDTAMYLCATSPQAGYMNTEAFFGQGTRLTVV.

This clone was counted once. CDR3 protein: CASSLGETMNTEAFF. DNA for the CDR3: TGTGCCAGCAGCTTGGGTGAGACAATGAACACTGAAGCTTTCTTT. The V gene is TRBV5-4, the J gene TRBJ1-1; D is uncertain. The CDR3 totals 15 residues. In germline, CDR1 is SGHNT, CDR2 YYREEE (reference sequence). The germline V and J ends were trimmed by 0 bases and 0 bases, with 9 bases remaining between them.

This clone was found once. V and J are TRBV6-2 or TRBV6-3 and TRBJ2-1; the D gene is possibly TRBD1 (6 bases). The CDR3 is 15 residues long. Germline CDR1 and CDR2: MNHEY and SVGEGT. Deletions cut 5 bases from V and 10 bases from J, with 21 bases between. DNA of the CDR3: TGTGCCAGCAGTCTCACAGGGTTGGGCCCTTGGGAGCAGTTCTTC. It translates to CASSLTGLGPWEQFF.

The chain carries TRBV5-8 and TRBJ2-2; D is unresolved. V gave up 0 bases and J gave up 2 bases, with 8 bases separating them. In germline, CDR1 is SGHTS, CDR2 YDEGEE. The CDR3 is 15 amino acids. The CDR3 region is CASSLALTNTGELFF. DNA of the CDR3: TGTGCCAGCAGCTTGGCCCTGACTAACACCGGGGAGCTGTTTTTT.

This sequence joins TRBV30 and TRBJ1-1, with D perhaps matching TRBD1 (6 bases). CDR3 length: 13 amino acids. CDR1 and CDR2 (germline): GTSNPN, SVGIG (reference sequence). Trimming took off 5 bases at V and 5 bases at J, with 15 bases between the two ends. CDR3 sequence: CAWGGLPGTEAFF. CDR3 in DNA: TGTGCCTGGGGGGGCCTGCCGGGGACTGAAGCTTTCTTT.

The rearrangement links TRBV30 to TRBJ1-5; D perhaps matches TRBD1 (6 bases). V was cut by 0 bases and J by 4 bases, with 7 bases left in between. CDR1 and CDR2 (germline): GTSNPN, SVGIG (reference sequence). The CDR3 has 13 residues. CDR3 DNA sequence: TGTGCCTGGAGTGTAGGGGGAAATCAGCCCCAGCATTTT. Translating gives CAWSVGGNQPQHF.

This clone was seen more than once but under ten times. The chain combines TRBV19 with TRBJ2-1, with a possible D match to TRBD2 (6 bases). The CDR3 contains 16 residues. CDR1 is LNHDA and CDR2 is SQIVND in the germline V gene (reference sequence). Trimming left V 7 bases short and J 8 bases short, with 24 bases between. The CDR3 region is CASNNYRDWGSHEQFF. Written as DNA, the CDR3 is TGTGCCAGTAACAATTACCGGGACTGGGGGTCCCATGAGCAGTTCTTC.

This clone is a singleton in its sample. The chain links TRBV3-1 (or the pseudogene TRBV3-2) to TRBJ2-1, with D perhaps matching TRBD1 (6 bases). CDR1 LGHDT and CDR2 YNNKEL come from the germline V gene (reference sequence). The V end was cut by 1 base, the J end by 8 bases, with 15 bases between. The CDR3 totals 15 residues. The CDR3 DNA follows: TGTGCCAGCAGCCAAGGACAGGCCCGTCAATATGAGCAGTTCTTC. Protein product: CASSQGQARQYEQFF.

V and J are TRBV28 and TRBJ1-4; D ambiguous. CDR3 length equals 15 residues. Germline CDR1 and CDR2: MDHEN and SYDVKM. V was shortened by 6 bases and J by 0 bases, with 11 bases between the two germline ends. This chain's CDR3 is CASSRVLATNEKLFF. CDR3 bases: TGTGCCAGCAGCCGGGTCCTCGCAACTAATGAAAAACTGTTTTTT.

The V gene is TRBV6-1, the J gene TRBJ2-5, with D possibly being TRBD1 (5 bases). Per the germline V gene, CDR1 is MNHNS and CDR2 is SASEGT. V was cut by 1 base and J by 7 bases, with 10 bases left in between. This CDR3 is 13 amino acids long. CDR3 DNA: TGTGCCAGCAGTGAAGAAGGGGCCGGGACCCAGTACTTC. It codes for CASSEEGAGTQYF.